This is a list of T cell receptor beta chains from one sample in a study of T cells in Graves' hyperthyroidism and ophthalmopathy. TCRdb re-derived calls from the multiplex PCR reads in MiXCR, one entry per CDR3 protein. The data show about 380,000 distinct CDR3 sequences, with roughly 14% seen just once and about a fifth held by the top ten. The specimen sequenced was blood. The receptors stem from a man aged 25-45 years with Graves' hyperthyroidism that later progressed to Graves' ophthalmopathy. Each CDR3 is given without its conserved first and last residue. The D gene is left open where the match is weak.

V,D,CDR3
TRBV27,TRBD2,ASSSGERGGRETQY
TRBV20-1,NA,SATGNQPQH
TRBV10-1,NA,ASSESGGPNTEAF
TRBV7-8,TRBD2,ASSLGASGGAISDTQY
TRBV6-5,TRBD1,ASSYLTGGDGSHGYGYT
TRBV18,TRBD1,ASSPETGARQPQH
TRBV10-3,NA,AISLGTQRQETQY
TRBV6-6,NA,ASSYHGTGELF
TRBV18,NA,ASSGENTEAF
TRBV2,TRBD1,ASSHPSTTGINYGYT
TRBV5-5,NA,ASSPYSQLNQETQY
TRBV6-1,TRBD1,ASRQGQGANTEAF
TRBV12-3/TRBV12-4,NA,ASSRGYNEQF
TRBV9,NA,ASSPGLSYEQY
TRBV27,TRBD1,ASSDSKTGGNQPQH
TRBV11-1,TRBD1,ASSYRTGGYGTEAF
TRBV7-9,TRBD1,ASSSKQGEFGQKLF
TRBV10-3,NA,AISARGSYEQY
TRBV7-9,NA,ASSQNKGGGALEQF
TRBV7-9,TRBD2,ASSPRSGGSSSYNEQF
TRBV27,NA,ASSLSWEPFYEQY
TRBV7-2,TRBD2,ASSLGGGAGGEQF
TRBV28,NA,ASSFSQFYEQY
TRBV20-1,TRBD2,SASGLAHEQY
TRBV2,NA,ASRGTRRSSHDTDTQY
TRBV7-3,TRBD2,ASTRLAGPTDTQY
TRBV6-1,NA,ASMGSGANVLT
TRBV18,NA,ASSPPTKWNTGELF
TRBV7-2,NA,ASSGWTADTQY
TRBV12-3/TRBV12-4,NA,ASSLEGSNQPQH
TRBV4-1,TRBD2,ASSQEAELAGGPYEQY
TRBV18,TRBD2,ASSPGGAHEQY
TRBV7-2,NA,ASSLEFSTDTQY
TRBV6-5,TRBD1,ASSYGQGGYEQY
TRBV5-8,NA,ASSLVPDVYSQY
TRBV12-5,NA,ASGLVLPDTQY